This T cell receptor (beta chain) was documented in a study of shared clonotypes between healthy human individuals (dated by TCRdb to about 2020). Study-level background: Two women and a few men aged 18 to 49 years were included in the cohort. To estimate repertoire size and how much clonotypes are shared between individuals, the study performed deep sequencing of blood TCR repertoires from about five healthy adults. Per donor, leukapheresis produced somewhere between about 0.8 and 9 billion PBMCs. Different laboratories and diverse techniques were used to prepare libraries and sequence TCR repertoires, to increase sequencing depth and limit assay-specific biases.

Healthy HIV-negative adults with no recently reported acute infections or vaccinations were included as donors. All donors were Caucasian adults living in Nashville, Tennessee, USA. In the unsorted samples, tens of millions of PBMCs were counted, and genomic DNA was extracted using the QIAamp DNA Blood Mini kit. After blood collection by leukapheresis, PBMCs were isolated using Ficoll-Histopaque density gradient centrifugation and then cryopreserved in the vapor phase of liquid nitrogen. Using the deep immunoSEQ assay, TCR CDR3 regions were amplified from genomic DNA by multiplex PCR. For each cell subset, the extracted genomic DNA was distributed evenly across all wells of several immunoSEQ 96-well plates, and each plate served as one replicate. For unsorted PBMC, roughly 270 ng genomic DNA, equal to about 30,000 T cell genomes, was loaded into each replicate PCR. Ten immunoSEQ deep assay plates were used to sequence unsorted PBMC genomic DNA. Purified libraries were measured with a Qubit 3.0 fluorometer, size-checked on a Bioanalyzer 2100, and measured again with the KAPA Library Quantification kit. Every immunoSEQ 96-well plate was sequenced on a dedicated single-read 150-cycle Illumina NextSeq 550 flow cell. For the original study's pipeline: Because the immunoSEQ output included only junctional sequences and no quality scores, the filtering could not be the same as the filtering used for full-length reads. Sequences were annotated with PyIR, a Python wrapper for IgBLAST v1.9, and V/J genes and CDR3 were assigned using IMGT germline references. Reads were filtered out if the reads had weak V/J assignments (E-value above 1e-6), no CDR3, stop codons, out-of-frame junctions, or ambiguous translated residues. A V3J clonotype was defined by an identical inferred V gene, J gene, and CDR3 amino acid sequence. Percentage overlap between repertoires was calculated by dividing the number of shared unique clonotypes by the size of the smaller repertoire. RTK rarefaction, the Chao1 estimator, and Recon v2.1 estimates of unobserved clonotypes were used to assess repertoire richness. TCRdb took this table from immuneACCESS and kept in-frame rearrangements with V and J called. Such tables lack part of the clones; where checked against another copy, unresolved V genes explain under half of the gap, and the rest is unexplained. V and J calls plus clone size are reproduced from that table; the DNA served to infer D and trimming. In this sample the table shows about 480,000 clones, 60% to 80% of which occur a single time. Jointly, the top ten make up around an eighth of the sample.

CDR1 and CDR2 are read off the germline V gene as SGHAT and FQNNGV. The CDR3 runs 15 amino acids, cysteine and phenylalanine included. CDR3 DNA is the only sequence kept; it has 45 bases, read in frame from the first base. Trimming takes 4 bases from V and 7 bases from J, and the germline ends sit 19 bases apart. Study-wide conclusions, independent of this receptor: Because the study included a small number of donors, the genetic and exposure-history diversity represented was limited. Pairwise subsampling led to the expectation that sequencing depth would affect the degree of clonotype sharing among donors. Only blood was sampled, and tissue TCR repertoires likely differ from those in blood.

Worth noting for this clone: It has no known antigen specificity. No per-base quality is available; no much larger clone lies one base away.

This sequence uses TRBV11-2 and TRBJ1-2; TRBD1 could be the D gene, as 6 bases match. Source material: PBMCs. The TCR comes from a woman aged 40 to 50 in good health. Some clones in this sample may be carry-over from other donors' samples. The CDR3 protein is CASSSADRGDFGYTF. The DNA sequence reads TGTGCCAGCAGCTCGGCGGATAGGGGGGACTTTGGCTACACCTTC. The full variable domain, completed from the reference TRBV11-2 and TRBJ1-2 proteins outside the CDR3, reads EAGVAQSPRYKIIEKRQSVAFWCNPISGHATLYWYQQILGQGPKLLIQFQNNGVVDDSQLPKDRFSAERLKGVDSTLKIQPAKLEDSAVYLCASSSADRGDFGYTFGSGTRLTVV.